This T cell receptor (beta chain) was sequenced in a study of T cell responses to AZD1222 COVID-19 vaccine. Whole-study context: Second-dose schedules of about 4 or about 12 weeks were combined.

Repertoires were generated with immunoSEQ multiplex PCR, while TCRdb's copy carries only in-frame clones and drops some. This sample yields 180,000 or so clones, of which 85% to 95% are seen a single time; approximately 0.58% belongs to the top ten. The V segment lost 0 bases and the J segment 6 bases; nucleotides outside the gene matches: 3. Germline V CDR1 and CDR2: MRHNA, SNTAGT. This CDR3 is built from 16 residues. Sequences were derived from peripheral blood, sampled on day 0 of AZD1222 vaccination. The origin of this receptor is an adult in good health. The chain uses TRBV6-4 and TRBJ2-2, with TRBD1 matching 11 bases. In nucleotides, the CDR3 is TGTGCCAGCAGTGACTCGGACAGGGGGCCCGCCGGGGAGCTGTTTTTT. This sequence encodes CASSDSDRGPAGELFF.